The 15 T cell receptor beta chains below all came from one sample that was sequenced in a study of blood T cell repertoires in COVID-19. Sequencing used immunoSEQ multiplex PCR; TCRdb keeps in-frame clones, though not all of them. The data show hundreds of thousands of clones, about nine tenths seen once. Sequenced: peripheral blood. The receptors here all came from a woman in her 70s with COVID-19, enrolled during active disease.

The rearrangement uses TRBV12-5 and TRBJ2-7; 8 bases fit TRBD1. The CDR3 sequence is 12 residues long. Germline V CDR1 and CDR2: LGHNT, FRNRAP. With V trimmed by 10 bases and J by 5 bases, 7 bases remained unmatched. CDR3 in DNA: TGTGCTACCGGACAGGGTAACGACGAGCAGTACTTC. It translates to CATGQGNDEQYF.

The J gene is TRBJ1-6, the V gene TRBV18, with D possibly matching TRBD1 (6 bases). The CDR3 length is 16 residues. CDR1 is KGHSH, CDR2 LQKENI, per germline. Trimming took 4 bases from V and 7 from J, leaving 17 bases between them. CDR3 residues: CASSLLSDRKNSPLHF. As DNA, the CDR3 is TGTGCCAGCTCACTTCTTTCGGACAGAAAAAATTCACCCCTCCACTTT.

V gene TRBV21-1 combines with J gene TRBJ1-4; TRBD1 is the table's D call and was not checked against the DNA. TRBV21-1 is an annotated pseudogene. The CDR3 totals 14 residues. CDR3 sequence (DNA): TGTGCCAGCAGCATTTGGGACAGCCATGAAAAACTGTTTTTT. It encodes CASSIWDSHEKLFF.

This chain connects TRBV2 to TRBJ2-3; TRBD2 agrees at 9 bases. J lost 0 bases, V lost 4 bases, and 2 bases had no gene match. The CDR3 sequence is 15 residues long. The germline V gene has CDR1 SNHLY and CDR2 FYNNEI. DNA of the CDR3: TGTGCCAGCAGTGCTAGCGGGGCCAGCACAGATACGCAGTATTTT. This translates into CASSASGASTDTQYF.

The genes are TRBV3-1 (or the pseudogene TRBV3-2) and TRBJ2-5, with 12 bases aligning to TRBD2. After removal of 4 bases from V and 4 bases from J, the junction contained 7 bases not matched to a gene. The germline gives CDR1 LGHDT, CDR2 YNNKEL (reference sequence). CDR3 length: 16 residues. In DNA form, the CDR3 reads TGTGCCAGCAGCCTCAGACTAGCGGGGGTAGTAGAGACCCAGTACTTC. This translates into CASSLRLAGVVETQYF.

The chain is built from TRBV6-1 and TRBJ1-2; a weak D match, TRBD1 (5 bases). Germline CDR1 is MNHNS and CDR2 is SASEGT. The CDR3 extends over 12 amino acids. V dropped 1 base and J dropped 9 bases, with 9 bases sitting between them. CDR3 in DNA: TGTGCCAGCAGTGAAGGCAGGGTTAGCTACACCTTC. Amino acids: CASSEGRVSYTF.

The V gene is TRBV24-1, the J gene TRBJ2-1; D may be TRBD1 (6 bases). CDR1 KGHDR and CDR2 SFDVKD come from the germline V gene. This CDR3 is built from 15 residues. V lost 2 bases to trimming and J lost 5 bases, with 12 bases between them. For the CDR3, the DNA is TGTGCCACCAGTGATTACAGGGATGAGGACAATGAGCAGTTCTTC. This codes for CATSDYRDEDNEQFF.

The chain couples TRBV5-1 to TRBJ1-1; D unresolved. V dropped 0 bases and J dropped 3 bases, with 6 bases sitting between them. From germline, CDR1 is SGHRS and CDR2 YFSETQ. This CDR3 has 13 residues. CDR3 bases: TGCGCCAGCAGCTTGGCACCGGACACTGAAGCTTTCTTT. Protein product: CASSLAPDTEAFF. The full variable domain, its missing parts supplied by reference TRBV5-1 and TRBJ1-1, is KAGVTQTPRYLIKTRGQQVTLSCSPISGHRSVSWYQQTPGQGLQFLFEYFSETQRNKGNFPGRFSGRQFSNSRSEMNVSTLELGDSALYLCASSLAPDTEAFFGQGTRLTVV.

The J gene is TRBJ1-2, the V gene TRBV6-5, with D tentatively TRBD1 (6 bases). This CDR3 spans 15 amino acids. The V gene's germline CDR1 is MNHEY and CDR2 SVGAGI. The V and J ends lost 2 bases and 7 bases respectively, with 17 bases between them. The CDR3: CASSYRKIQGAGYTF. The CDR3 DNA sequence: TGTGCCAGCAGTTACAGGAAGATACAGGGAGCTGGCTACACCTTC.

The V call is TRBV5-6, the J call TRBJ1-1; no firm D call. CDR1 is SGHDT, CDR2 YYEEEE, per germline. The CDR3 is 14 residues long. V gave up 2 bases and J gave up 0 bases, with 8 bases separating them. CDR3 sequence (DNA): TGTGCCAGCAGCTTTACAGCTTTGAACACTGAAGCTTTCTTT. It translates to CASSFTALNTEAFF.

J is TRBJ1-6 and V is TRBV5-6, with 8 bases aligning to TRBD1. With 1 base clipped from V and 12 bases from J, the junction kept 6 bases outside the gene matches. Germline lookup yields CDR1 SGHDT and CDR2 YYEEEE. CDR3 length: 14 amino acids. The CDR3 coding sequence is TGTGCCAGCAGCTTGACAGGGGGGCCAGTACCCCTCCACTTT. This translates into CASSLTGGPVPLHF.

The chain joins TRBV19 to TRBJ2-5, with TRBD1 as a possible D gene (6 bases). The length of the CDR3 is 14 residues. The ends were cut back, 7 bases at V and 5 bases at J, with 17 bases in the middle. CDR1 LNHDA and CDR2 SQIVND come from the germline V gene (reference sequence). The CDR3 bases are TGTGCCAGTACCCGCCCAGGGGCGGATGAGACCCAGTACTTC. Its protein product is CASTRPGADETQYF.

The chain is built from TRBV24-1 and TRBJ2-1; 14 bases fit TRBD2. CDR3 length equals 14 residues. J gave up 9 bases and V 7 bases, and 4 bases lay outside the gene matches. Germline V gene sequence: CDR1 KGHDR, CDR2 SFDVKD. The CDR3 nucleotides are TGTGCCACCAGCCGACTAGCGGGGGGGAGTGAGCAGTTCTTC. This gives the protein CATSRLAGGSEQFF.

This chain uses TRBV30 with TRBJ1-6, with 9 bases fitting TRBD1. Per the germline V gene, CDR1 is GTSNPN and CDR2 is SVGIG (reference sequence). J lost 9 bases, V lost 5 bases, and 8 bases had no gene match. This CDR3 is 14 amino acids long. The CDR3 coding sequence is TGTGCCTGGGATACTACAGGGGGCGGTTCACCCCTCCACTTT. The encoded protein is CAWDTTGGGSPLHF.

This chain joins TRBV7-8 and TRBJ2-1, with 9 bases aligning to TRBD1. The CDR3 covers 16 residues. CDR1 and CDR2 (germline): SGHVS, FQNEAQ. The ends lost 5 bases at V and 5 bases at J; junction bases unmatched: 10. CDR3 coding DNA: TGTGCCAGCAGCCTAAGAAGGACAGGGGCAAACAATGAGCAGTTCTTC. This encodes CASSLRRTGANNEQFF.